The next 20 T cell receptor beta chains were all read from a single sample in a study of cytomegalovirus exposure and HLA in healthy donors. 60 Vbeta and 13 Jbeta primers were used in PCR. Clones were read by immunoSEQ multiplex PCR, and TCRdb kept only the in-frame ones, dropping some. The sample contains approximately 190,000 clones, approximately 80% of which appear only once. The specimen was PBMCs. The receptors here all came from a woman under 40 in good health and CMV-seropositive.

Details on this clone: Other DNA sequences in this specimen translate into the identical CDR3. The chain is built from TRBV10-3 and TRBJ2-5, with a possible D match to TRBD1 (6 bases). Deletions cut 0 bases from V and 5 bases from J, with 10 bases between. CDR3 length equals 14 residues. Per germline, CDR1 ENHRY and CDR2 SYGVKD. In DNA, the CDR3 is TGTGCCATCAGTGAGTCAGGGGGTTTGGAGACCCAGTACTTC. It encodes CAISESGGLETQYF.

The gene calls are TRBV11-2 and TRBJ2-1; D is perhaps TRBD1 (5 bases). Trimming cost V 5 bases and J 10 bases, with 15 bases left between them. Germline V lookup: CDR1 SGHAT, CDR2 FQNNGV. The CDR3 has 13 residues. The DNA of the CDR3 is TGTGCCAGCAGCCCGACAGCCTTCAACGAGCAGTTCTTC. Translated: CASSPTAFNEQFF.

V and J are TRBV6-4 and TRBJ2-4; TRBD1 agrees at 9 bases. The germline V gene encodes CDR1 MRHNA and CDR2 SNTAGT. The CDR3 is 17 amino acids. The V segment lost 6 bases and the J segment 7 bases; nucleotides outside the gene matches: 16. DNA of the CDR3: TGTGCCAGCAGCCCCGGGCAGGGGACAGGGTCCGGGAACATTCAGTACTTC. This translates into CASSPGQGTGSGNIQYF.

Comments on this clone: Within the sample, other DNA sequences also encode this same CDR3. This chain links TRBV30 with TRBJ1-3; unclear D gene. In germline, CDR1 is GTSNPN, CDR2 SVGIG (reference sequence). CDR3 length equals 14 residues. Trimming took off 3 bases at V and 1 base at J, with 10 bases between the two ends. The CDR3 nucleotides are TGTGCCTGGAGGCGGAAAGAATCTGGAAACACCATATATTTT. Protein sequence: CAWRRKESGNTIYF.

The V call is TRBV12-5, the J call TRBJ1-2, with 12 nucleotides matching TRBD1. The CDR3 length is 16 residues. Germline V gene sequence: CDR1 LGHNT, CDR2 FRNRAP. V lost 3 bases and J lost 2; bases outside the gene matches: 4. CDR3 loop: CASGFGTGGDNYGYTF. For the CDR3, the DNA is TGTGCTAGTGGTTTCGGGACAGGGGGCGACAACTATGGCTACACCTTC.

The genes are TRBV19 and TRBJ1-5, with no clear D. The CDR3 spans 15 residues. The V and J ends lost 8 bases and 0 bases respectively, with 14 bases between them. In germline, CDR1 is LNHDA, CDR2 SQIVND (reference sequence). This CDR3 is CASDPASYSNQPQHF. Here the CDR3 DNA reads TGTGCCAGTGATCCGGCTAGTTATAGCAATCAGCCCCAGCATTTT.

CDR3 region: CSVADRGQFF. CDR3 bases: TGCAGCGTTGCTGACAGGGGGCAGTTCTTC. The V gene is TRBV29-1, the J gene TRBJ2-1, with 8 bases that match TRBD1. The CDR3 consists of 10 residues. Trimming took 4 bases from V and 12 from J; bases not matched to a gene: 2. The germline V gene has CDR1 SQVTM and CDR2 ANQGSEA.

The chain combines TRBV5-4 with TRBJ2-6; 8 nucleotides align to TRBD1. The germline CDR1 and CDR2 sequences are SGHNT and YYREEE (reference sequence). The CDR3 is 15 residues long. Losses at the gene ends were 4 bases for V and 3 bases for J; bases not matched to a gene: 3. The CDR3 reads CASSPTGDGANVLTF. The CDR3, as DNA: TGTGCCAGCAGCCCGACAGGGGATGGGGCCAACGTCCTGACTTTC.

The J gene is TRBJ2-1, the V gene TRBV7-6; 7 positions match TRBD2. This CDR3 is 17 amino acids long. Germline CDR1 is SGHVS and CDR2 is FNYEAQ. The J segment lost 1 base and the V segment lost 4 bases, leaving 10 bases of the junction unmatched. The CDR3 spells CASSSRIRGGSYNEQFF. DNA of the CDR3: TGTGCCAGCAGCTCCCGGATCCGGGGAGGGTCCTACAATGAGCAGTTCTTC.

V gene TRBV29-1 combines with J gene TRBJ1-6; TRBD1 agrees at 9 bases. CDR3 length: 18 residues. Germline CDR1 reads SQVTM; CDR2 reads ANQGSEA. V shed 6 bases and J 5 bases; nucleotides not matched to a gene: 17. CDR3 amino acids: CSVLQGAIPFSNNSPLHF. The CDR3 DNA reads TGCAGCGTATTACAGGGGGCTATCCCCTTCTCAAATAATTCACCCCTCCACTTT.

The chain uses TRBV4-3 and TRBJ2-6; 13 nucleotides line up with TRBD2. This CDR3 comprises 21 residues. CDR1 is LGHNA, CDR2 YSLEER, per germline. The V segment lost 5 bases and the J segment 0 bases; nucleotides outside the gene matches: 13. CDR3: CASSSGLAGVASLSGANVLTF. In DNA form, the CDR3 reads TGCGCCAGCAGCTCAGGACTAGCGGGAGTCGCCAGTCTCTCTGGGGCCAACGTCCTGACTTTC.

The chain recombines TRBV13 with TRBJ2-7; TRBD1 agrees at 11 bases. The CDR3 extends over 14 amino acids. Germline-derived CDR1 and CDR2 are PRHDT and FYEKMQ (reference sequence). Trimming removed 7 bases from V and 3 bases from J; junction bases left unmatched: 5. The CDR3 DNA reads as TGTGCCAGCAAAAAGGGACAGGGGGGCTACGAGCAGTACTTC. The encoded protein is CASKKGQGGYEQYF.

The chain employs TRBV6-6 and TRBJ1-2; D not resolved. CDR1 is MNHNY, CDR2 SVGAGI, per germline (reference sequence). The CDR3 sequence is 13 residues long. V lost 6 bases, J lost 6 bases, and 14 bases lay in between. For the CDR3, the DNA is TGTGCCAGCAGCCCGGGGAGGTGGGATGGCTACACCTTC. Its translation is CASSPGRWDGYTF.

This clone was observed a few times. This rearrangement joins TRBV11-2 to TRBJ1-2; D might be TRBD1 (5 bases). The ends were cut back, 7 bases at V and 4 bases at J, with 16 bases in the middle. CDR3 length equals 14 residues. The germline CDR1 and CDR2 sequences are SGHAT and FQNNGV. CDR3 region: CASTPAGQLYGYTF. Written as DNA, the CDR3 is TGTGCCAGCACGCCCGCAGGGCAGCTCTATGGCTACACCTTC.

V gene TRBV7-8 combines with J gene TRBJ2-7; D ambiguous. Trimming took 0 bases from V and 2 from J, leaving 11 bases between them. The germline CDR1 and CDR2 sequences are SGHVS and FQNEAQ. The CDR3 totals 15 residues. The chain's CDR3 is CASSLAVAAPYEQYF. Here the CDR3 DNA reads TGTGCCAGCAGCTTAGCGGTGGCCGCTCCCTACGAGCAGTACTTC.

Here the CDR3 reads CASSLLTSGSYEQYF. CDR3 DNA: TGTGCCAGCAGCTTATTGACTAGCGGGAGCTACGAGCAGTACTTC. The V and J genes are TRBV7-9 and TRBJ2-7; 12 bases match TRBD2. CDR3 length: 15 amino acids. V was pared by 2 bases and J by 3 bases, with 2 bases of the junction left unmatched. CDR1 SEHNR and CDR2 FQNEAQ come from the germline V gene (reference sequence).

The chain uses TRBV30 and TRBJ2-7; 10 bases align to TRBD2. V lost 4 bases, J lost 1 base, and 1 base stayed unmatched. Germline CDR1 GTSNPN, CDR2 SVGIG (reference sequence). The CDR3 is 13 amino acids. Written as DNA, the CDR3 is TGTGCCTGGATAGCGGGAGGTTCCTACGAGCAGTACTTC. Translated: CAWIAGGSYEQYF.

The chain combines TRBV12-5 with TRBJ2-1; a weak D match, TRBD1 (6 bases). The germline CDR1 and CDR2 sequences are LGHNT and FRNRAP. V was shortened by 5 bases and J by 3 bases, with 14 bases between the two germline ends. This CDR3 has 15 amino acids. The CDR3 region is CASGPWTANYNEQFF. For the CDR3, the DNA is TGTGCTAGTGGTCCTTGGACAGCAAACTACAATGAGCAGTTCTTC.

The rearrangement links TRBV30 to TRBJ2-7, with TRBD1 matching 7 bases. This CDR3 contains 14 residues. V was clipped by 2 bases and J by 3 bases; unmatched bases: 7. The germline gives CDR1 GTSNPN, CDR2 SVGIG (reference sequence). The CDR3 here is CAWSKQGTNYEQYF. The CDR3 region has the DNA TGTGCCTGGAGTAAACAGGGGACGAACTACGAGCAGTACTTC. The full variable domain, in which reference TRBV30 and TRBJ2-7 provide the parts outside the CDR3, is SQTIHQWPATLVQPVGSPLSLECTVEGTSNPNLYWYRQAAGRGLQLLFYSVGIGQISSEVPQNLSASRPQDRQFILSSKKLLLSDSGFYLCAWSKQGTNYEQYFGPGTRLTVT.

This chain joins TRBV11-3 and TRBJ1-6, with 9 bases that match TRBD1. The CDR3 has 15 residues. Per germline, CDR1 SGHNT and CDR2 YENEEA. The V and J ends lost 3 bases and 7 bases, in that order; junction bases with no gene match: 4. The CDR3: CASSFRGQGNSPLHF. For the CDR3, the DNA is TGTGCCAGCAGCTTTCGGGGACAGGGAAATTCACCCCTCCACTTT.